Listed below are T cell receptor beta chains from one sample, sequenced in a study of OX40 agonist ivuxolimab in advanced cancers. The data were produced by immunoSEQ multiplex PCR, yet TCRdb's version contains in-frame clones alone and is incomplete. This repertoire shows 65,000 to 100,000 clones, around 88% found once; its top ten account for about 0.8%. The input for sequencing was CD4+ or CD8+ T cells sorted from blood, taken in a trial of the OX40 agonist ivuxolimab. All receptors derive from an adult with an advanced solid tumor such as melanoma, head and neck, liver or kidney cancer. The CDR3 runs from the conserved cysteine through the conserved F or W. D genes are given only for firm matches. Some rows have no size entry. The others give once, few or many, or a class for an expanded clone.

j_gene	d_gene	v_gene	abundance	CDR3nt	CDR3aa
TRBJ2-5	-	TRBV19	-	TGTGCCAGTAGTTGGGGGGGGGCTCAAGAGACCCAGTACTTC	CASSWGGAQETQYF
TRBJ2-3	-	TRBV10-2	-	TGCGCCAGCAGTGAGTCGTTTCGGGTCGGGAGAACAGATACGCAGTATTTT	CASSESFRVGRTDTQYF
TRBJ2-2	-	TRBV5-1	-	TGCGCCAGCAGCAGTACAGGACCCGGGGAGCTGTTTTTT	CASSSTGPGELFF
TRBJ2-3	-	TRBV29-1	-	TGCAGCGTGAGAGTACAGACCACAGATACGCAGTATTTT	CSVRVQTTDTQYF
TRBJ1-5	-	TRBV27	-	TGTGCCAGCAGTTCTACCCCGAGGCAGCCCCAGCATTTT	CASSSTPRQPQHF
TRBJ2-2	TRBD2	TRBV7-9	few	TGTGCCAGCAGCTCGGGACTAGCGGGAGGGCCAAGCACCGGGGAGCTGTTTTTT	CASSSGLAGGPSTGELFF
TRBJ2-2	-	TRBV7-2	-	TGTGCCAGCAGCTTAAGGATCAACACCGGGGAGCTGTTTTTT	CASSLRINTGELFF
TRBJ1-2	-	TRBV2	-	TGTGCCAGCAGTGAAGCGGGCCGAGGGTACGGCTACACCTTC	CASSEAGRGYGYTF
TRBJ2-1	TRBD2	TRBV5-1	-	TGCGCCAGCAGCTGGGTCCTAGGGGGGGCTAGCGGGAGCTCCTACAATGAGCAGTTCTTC	CASSWVLGGASGSSYNEQFF
TRBJ2-4	TRBD2	TRBV28	-	TGTGCCAGCAGTTCACTTAGCGGGGGGAAAAACATTCAGTACTTC	CASSSLSGGKNIQYF
TRBJ2-3	-	TRBV6-4	-	TGTGCCAGTAGGGCCGGCGGGACTAGCACAGATACGCAGTATTTT	CASRAGGTSTDTQYF
TRBJ1-1	-	TRBV19	-	TGTGCCAGTAGTATTTTGAGGGGGAGGACTGAAGCTTTCTTT	CASSILRGRTEAFF
TRBJ2-5	TRBD1	TRBV6-1	-	TGTGCCAGCAGCAGGGGGTTGAAGGAGACCCAGTACTTC	CASSRGLKETQYF
TRBJ2-7	-	TRBV28	-	TGTGCCAGCAGCCCACGGTGGGTGCCGGCGCCGTACTTC	CASSPRWVPAPYF
TRBJ2-7	-	TRBV7-2	once	TGTGCCAGCAGCTTAGGTCGAGCCTTCTACGAGCAGTACTTC	CASSLGRAFYEQYF
TRBJ1-2	-	TRBV29-1	few	TGCAGCGTTGATGTCGGGGGCCGGGGGGATAACTATGGCTACACCTTC	CSVDVGGRGDNYGYTF
TRBJ2-3	TRBD2	TRBV29-1	-	TGCAGCGCAACAACGCCGGGGACTACCACAGATACGCAGTATTTT	CSATTPGTTTDTQYF